This T cell receptor beta chain comes out of a study of radiotherapy plus CTLA-4 blockade in lung cancer. Study summary: An objective response was seen in 18% of patients, and disease control in just over 30%.

Clones were sequenced by immunoSEQ multiplex PCR, and TCRdb holds only the in-frame ones, with some missing. Counted here are about 95,000 clones, 83% occurring once; the ten biggest clones make up 0.84%. There are 15 residues in the CDR3. The germline gives CDR1 SGHNT, CDR2 YENEEA. Trimming removed 2 bases at V and 0 bases at J, with 8 bases between. Patients with chemo-refractory metastatic non-small-cell lung cancer received focal radiation plus CTLA-4 blockade with ipilimumab. This clone was detected only once. The antigen remains undetermined. Regarding the study as a whole: Expansion of tumor-derived TCR clones was observed in blood after radiotherapy plus ipilimumab.

This sequence originates from a human donor with non-small cell lung cancer who had stable disease on radiotherapy plus ipilimumab. This specimen consisted of peripheral blood, obtained from a patient treated with radiotherapy plus ipilimumab. The chain joins TRBV11-3 to TRBJ2-1; D ambiguous. CDR3 sequence (DNA): TGTGCCAGCAGCTTACTGGCCACCTCCTACAATGAGCAGTTCTTC. Its translation is CASSLLATSYNEQFF.